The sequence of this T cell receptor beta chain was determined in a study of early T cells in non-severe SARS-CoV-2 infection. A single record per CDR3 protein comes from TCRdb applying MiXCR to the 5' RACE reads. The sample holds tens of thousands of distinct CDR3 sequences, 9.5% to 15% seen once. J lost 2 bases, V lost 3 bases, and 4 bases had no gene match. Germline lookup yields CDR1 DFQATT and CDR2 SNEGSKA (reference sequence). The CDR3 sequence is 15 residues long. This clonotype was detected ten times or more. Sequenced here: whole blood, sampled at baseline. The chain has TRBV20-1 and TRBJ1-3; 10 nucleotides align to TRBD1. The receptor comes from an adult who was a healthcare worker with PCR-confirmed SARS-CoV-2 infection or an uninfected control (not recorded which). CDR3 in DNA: TGCAGTGCTAGCCGGGGACAGGGGACTGGAAACACCATATATTTT. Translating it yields CSASRGQGTGNTIYF.